This T cell receptor beta chain was recovered during a study of blood T cell repertoires in COVID-19. Study overall: From T cells, B-cell-depleted T cells, or PBMCs came the material, which was cDNA or gDNA.

The assay was immunoSEQ multiplex PCR, and TCRdb's table has in-frame clones only and misses some. The sample carries roughly 360,000 clones, less than 90% recorded once. The CDR3 contains 13 residues. V lost 8 bases to trimming and J lost 7 bases, with 15 bases between them. CDR1 is SGHAT and CDR2 is FQNNGV in the germline V gene. The study recruited people aged roughly 18 to 89 years across approximately 23 US areas. Each participant's cohort was designated according to participant-reported clinical history. Recovered status in Cohort 3 required two negative PCRs, clearance, or symptom resolution. Only a few counts were recorded for this clone.

The chain uses TRBV11-2 and TRBJ2-1; a possible D gene is TRBD1 (6 bases). The specimen sequenced was PBMCs or T cells enriched from blood (not recorded which). The receptor comes from a woman between 45 and 60 years old who had recovered from COVID-19. DNA for the CDR3: TGTGCCAGCGGAGAACAGGGTGGGAATGAGCAGTTCTTC. It yields the protein CASGEQGGNEQFF.